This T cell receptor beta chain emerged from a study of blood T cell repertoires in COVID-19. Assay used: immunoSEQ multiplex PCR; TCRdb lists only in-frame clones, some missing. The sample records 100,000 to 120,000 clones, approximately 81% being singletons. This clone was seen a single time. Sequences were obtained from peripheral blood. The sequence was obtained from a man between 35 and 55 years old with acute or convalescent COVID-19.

CDR3 coding DNA: TGTGCCAGCAGCCAATGGGACAGGATTTACAATGAGCAGTTCTTC. Translated, it gives CASSQWDRIYNEQFF. V gene TRBV3-1 (or the pseudogene TRBV3-2) combines with J gene TRBJ2-1, with 8 bases matching TRBD1. V was clipped by 2 bases and J by 4 bases; unmatched bases: 4. The CDR3 totals 15 residues. Germline lookup yields CDR1 LGHDT and CDR2 YNNKEL (reference sequence).